These T cell receptor beta chains were read from a single sample in a study of blood T cell repertoires in COVID-19. Only in-frame clones appear in the TCRdb table, and some are missing; sequencing was by immunoSEQ multiplex PCR. The data contain around 260,000 clones, about nine tenths of them seen just once; the ten biggest clones take up 0.94%. Sequencing was carried out using peripheral blood. The receptors here all came from a middle-aged woman who had recovered from COVID-19. Each CDR3 is given with its conserved first and last residue. The D gene is left open where the match is weak. Only part of the rows carry a size: once, few, many, or a class if the clone is expanded.

D gene,J gene,clone size,V gene,CDR3 protein,CDR3 DNA
TRBD1,TRBJ2-3,-,TRBV28,CASVRQGTDTQYF,TGTGCCAGCGTTAGACAGGGAACAGATACGCAGTATTTT
-,TRBJ1-3,-,TRBV5-1,CASSLGEFSGNTIYF,TGCGCCAGCAGCTTGGGAGAGTTCTCTGGAAACACCATATATTTT
TRBD1,TRBJ1-4,-,TRBV29-1,CSGGGDNEKLFF,TGCAGCGGAGGGGGCGATAATGAAAAACTGTTTTTT
TRBD2,TRBJ2-1,-,TRBV4-1,CASSPLGTRRNNEQFF,TGCGCCAGCAGCCCACTGGGGACTAGGCGGAACAATGAGCAGTTCTTC
TRBD1,TRBJ2-7,-,TRBV19,CASGTQGADEQYF,TGTGCCAGTGGCACACAGGGGGCTGACGAGCAGTACTTC
TRBD1,TRBJ1-6,-,TRBV5-4,CASSTGTGVSPLHF,TGTGCCAGCAGCACCGGGACAGGGGTTTCACCCCTCCACTTT
-,TRBJ1-2,-,TRBV19,CASKQGQLPGYTF,TGTGCCAGCAAACAGGGCCAACTCCCCGGCTACACCTTC
-,TRBJ2-5,-,TRBV5-1,CASSGRGLRKEETQYF,TGCGCCAGCAGCGGACGAGGACTCCGCAAGGAGGAGACCCAGTACTTC
TRBD1,TRBJ1-1,few,TRBV6-5,CASSRQNTGGPEAFF,TGTGCCAGCAGCCGACAAAACACAGGGGGACCTGAAGCTTTCTTT
-,TRBJ1-2,-,TRBV21-1,CASSPDPLGKNYGYTF,TGTGCCAGCAGCCCAGACCCTCTGGGCAAAAACTATGGCTACACCTTC
TRBD1,TRBJ2-7,-,TRBV29-1,CSVQTGGYEQYF,TGCAGCGTTCAGACAGGGGGCTACGAGCAGTACTTC
-,TRBJ2-5,-,TRBV29-1,CSVVPFPETQYF,TGCAGCGTTGTCCCCTTTCCAGAGACCCAGTACTTC
-,TRBJ1-3,-,TRBV30,CAWSQSGNTIYF,TGTGCCTGGAGTCAATCTGGAAACACCATATATTTT
TRBD1,TRBJ1-1,-,TRBV2,CASSGDRGLTEAFF,TGTGCCAGCAGCGGGGACAGGGGGCTCACTGAAGCTTTCTTT
TRBD2,TRBJ2-1,-,TRBV7-6,CASSSLAGAGGQFF,TGTGCCAGCAGCTCCTTAGCGGGAGCGGGGGGGCAGTTCTTC
-,TRBJ2-5,-,TRBV7-2,CASSHGGNGGYETQYF,TGTGCCAGCAGCCACGGGGGGAACGGGGGCTACGAGACCCAGTACTTC
TRBD2,TRBJ2-1,-,TRBV2,CASSGGLAGERAWGFF,TGTGCCAGCAGTGGGGGACTAGCGGGAGAGAGAGCGTGGGGGTTCTTC
TRBD2,TRBJ2-1,once,TRBV5-1,CASSLGTSLSYNEQFF,TGCGCCAGCAGCCTAGGGACTAGCTTGTCCTACAATGAGCAGTTCTTC
-,TRBJ2-7,-,TRBV9,CARLPTLYEQYF,TGTGCCAGACTCCCCACTTTATACGAGCAGTACTTC
TRBD2,TRBJ2-7,-,TRBV7-2,CASSLAGGIPSTEQYF,TGTGCCAGCAGCTTGGCGGGAGGGATCCCGAGTACGGAGCAGTACTTC
-,TRBJ2-3,-,TRBV7-2,CASSLEAVSATDTQYF,TGTGCCAGCAGCTTAGAGGCGGTCAGCGCCACAGATACGCAGTATTTT
TRBD1,TRBJ1-1,once,TRBV29-1,CSVLGTGGAGENTEAFF,TGCAGCGTTCTTGGAACAGGGGGCGCGGGTGAGAACACTGAAGCTTTCTTT
TRBD1,TRBJ1-2,-,TRBV19,CASSIRTGSYGYTF,TGTGCCAGTAGTATCCGGACAGGGAGCTATGGCTACACCTTC
TRBD2,TRBJ2-2,-,TRBV9,CASSFTGGRHGTGELFF,TGTGCCAGCAGCTTCACGGGAGGGCGTCATGGGACCGGGGAGCTGTTTTTT
-,TRBJ1-6,-,TRBV3-1/TRBV3-2,CASSLKSAGNSPLHF,TGTGCCAGCAGCTTAAAGTCGGCAGGGAACTCACCCCTCCACTTT
TRBD2,TRBJ2-7,-,TRBV3-1/TRBV3-2,CASSQPLAGVPEQYF,TGTGCCAGCAGCCAACCGCTAGCGGGAGTCCCCGAGCAGTACTTC
-,TRBJ2-1,-,TRBV28,CASSFRYNEQFF,TGTGCCAGCAGTTTCCGGTACAATGAGCAGTTCTTC
-,TRBJ2-1,-,TRBV7-6,CASSFLPGVGNNEQFF,TGTGCCAGCAGCTTCCTTCCCGGGGTCGGGAACAATGAGCAGTTCTTC
-,TRBJ2-1,-,TRBV4-1,CASSQDWGRVSKGEQFF,TGCGCCAGCAGCCAAGATTGGGGCAGGGTCTCAAAGGGTGAGCAGTTCTTC
-,TRBJ1-1,-,TRBV30,CAWSYSGYMNTEAFF,TGTGCCTGGAGTTACTCAGGTTACATGAACACTGAAGCTTTCTTT
TRBD2,TRBJ2-3,-,TRBV6-5,CASSYGAGVDTQYF,TGTGCCAGCAGTTACGGAGCGGGGGTGGATACGCAGTATTTT
TRBD1,TRBJ1-1,-,TRBV30,CAWRGTGRTEAFF,TGTGCCTGGAGGGGGACAGGGAGAACTGAAGCTTTCTTT
TRBD1,TRBJ1-4,-,TRBV18,CASSHTRPGGDEKLFF,TGTGCCAGCTCCCATACAAGACCAGGGGGAGATGAAAAACTGTTTTTT
TRBD2,TRBJ2-3,many,TRBV28,CASSSPLAGDTRDTQYF,TGTGCCAGCAGTTCCCCACTAGCGGGAGATACGAGGGATACGCAGTATTTT
-,TRBJ1-3,-,TRBV4-2,CASSQEPPGSGNTIYF,TGTGCCAGCAGCCAAGAACCGCCAGGCTCTGGAAACACCATATATTTT
TRBD1,TRBJ1-4,-,TRBV18,CASTRQGINEKLFF,TGTGCCAGCACCAGACAGGGGATTAATGAAAAACTGTTTTTT
-,TRBJ2-1,-,TRBV7-3,CASSSTGNSYNEQFF,TGTGCCAGCAGCTCCACAGGGAACTCCTACAATGAGCAGTTCTTC
-,TRBJ2-7,-,TRBV29-1,CSVGRTESYEQYF,TGCAGCGTTGGACGGACAGAATCCTACGAGCAGTACTTC
-,TRBJ1-2,-,TRBV6-5,CASSRLERVYGYTF,TGTGCCAGCTCCCGTTTAGAGAGGGTTTACGGCTACACCTTC
TRBD1,TRBJ1-5,-,TRBV30,CAWSVQQGGPQHF,TGTGCCTGGAGTGTACAGCAGGGGGGGCCCCAGCATTTT
-,TRBJ2-7,-,TRBV5-1,CASHWGTNSYEQYF,TGCGCCAGCCACTGGGGGACAAACTCCTACGAGCAGTACTTC
-,TRBJ2-1,once,TRBV7-9,CASSSASNEQFF,TGTGCCAGCAGCTCTGCTAGTAATGAGCAGTTCTTC